The source of this T cell receptor beta chain is a study of blood T cell repertoires in COVID-19. Study overall: Both acute and convalescent COVID-19 samples were obtained from the United States, Italy and Spain. The cDNA or gDNA used as material had been derived from T cells, B-cell-depleted T cells, or PBMCs.

Under the authors' procedure: From reference gene primer amplification, estimates of nucleated cell counts were derived. Sequencing used immunoSEQ multiplex PCR; TCRdb keeps in-frame clones, though not all of them. That table is the source of V, J and clone size, and D and trimming were worked out from the DNA. The sample lists 150,000 to 200,000 clones, roughly 85% seen once, with more than 5% in the top ten. From germline, CDR1 is LGHDT and CDR2 YNNKEL (reference sequence). The ends were cut back, 0 bases at V and 6 bases at J, with 10 bases in the middle. The CDR3 has 14 amino acids. Sequencing was done on a sample of peripheral blood. The rearrangement joins TRBV3-1 (or the pseudogene TRBV3-2) to TRBJ2-3; possible D gene TRBD2, 6 bases. The origin of this receptor is a woman aged 25 to 39 with acute or convalescent COVID-19. The CDR3 sequence is CASSQDPGRDTQYF. As DNA, the CDR3 is TGTGCCAGCAGCCAAGATCCAGGGAGGGATACGCAGTATTTT.